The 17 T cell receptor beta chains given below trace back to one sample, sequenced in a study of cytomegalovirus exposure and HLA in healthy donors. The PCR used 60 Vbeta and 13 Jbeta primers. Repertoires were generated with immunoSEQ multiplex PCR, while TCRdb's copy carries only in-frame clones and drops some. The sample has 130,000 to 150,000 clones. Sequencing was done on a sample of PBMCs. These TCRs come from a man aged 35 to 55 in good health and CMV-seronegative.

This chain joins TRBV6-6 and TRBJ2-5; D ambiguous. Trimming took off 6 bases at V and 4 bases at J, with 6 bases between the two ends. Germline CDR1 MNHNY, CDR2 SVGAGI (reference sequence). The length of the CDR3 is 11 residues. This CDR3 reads CASSSLETQYF. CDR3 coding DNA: TGTGCCAGCAGCTCCCTAGAGACCCAGTACTTC.

CDR3: CASSPDRGTTEAFF. The CDR3 DNA reads TGTGCCAGCAGTCCTGACAGGGGAACAACTGAAGCTTTCTTT. The chain employs TRBV27 and TRBJ1-1; TRBD1 agrees at 8 bases. CDR1 MNHEY and CDR2 SMNVEV come from the germline V gene (reference sequence). The V segment lost 5 bases and the J segment 5 bases; nucleotides outside the gene matches: 7. The CDR3 consists of 14 residues.

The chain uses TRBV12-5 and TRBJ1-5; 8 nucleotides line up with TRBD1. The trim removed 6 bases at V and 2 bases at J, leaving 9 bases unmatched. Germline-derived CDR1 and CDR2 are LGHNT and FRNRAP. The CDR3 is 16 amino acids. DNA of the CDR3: TGTGCTAGTGGACCCCTAGGACAGGGAGGCAATCAGCCCCAGCATTTT. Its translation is CASGPLGQGGNQPQHF.

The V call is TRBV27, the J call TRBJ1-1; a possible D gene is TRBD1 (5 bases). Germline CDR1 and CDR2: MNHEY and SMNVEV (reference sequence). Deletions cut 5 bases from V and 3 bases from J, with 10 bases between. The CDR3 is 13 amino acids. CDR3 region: CASSLRGDTEAFF. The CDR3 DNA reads TGTGCCAGCAGTCTACGGGGGGACACTGAAGCTTTCTTT.

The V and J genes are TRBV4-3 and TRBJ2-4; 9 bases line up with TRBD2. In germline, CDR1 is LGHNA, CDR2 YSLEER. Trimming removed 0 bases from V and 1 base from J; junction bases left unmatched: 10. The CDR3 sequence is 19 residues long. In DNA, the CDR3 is TGCGCCAGCAGCCAAGAGGCTAGCGGGGATAGAGTGGCCAAAAACATTCAGTACTTC. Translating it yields CASSQEASGDRVAKNIQYF.

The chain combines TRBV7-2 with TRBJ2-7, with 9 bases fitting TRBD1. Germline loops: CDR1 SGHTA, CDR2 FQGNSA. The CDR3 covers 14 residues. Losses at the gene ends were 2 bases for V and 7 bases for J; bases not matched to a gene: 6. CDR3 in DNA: TGTGCCAGCAGCTTAACGGGTGGGACAGGGGAGCAGTACTTC. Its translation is CASSLTGGTGEQYF.

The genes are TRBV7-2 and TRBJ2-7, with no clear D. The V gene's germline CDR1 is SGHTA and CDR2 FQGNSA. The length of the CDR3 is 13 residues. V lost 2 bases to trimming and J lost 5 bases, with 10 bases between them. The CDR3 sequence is CASSLYGSDEQYF. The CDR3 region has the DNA TGTGCCAGCAGCTTATACGGTTCGGACGAGCAGTACTTC.

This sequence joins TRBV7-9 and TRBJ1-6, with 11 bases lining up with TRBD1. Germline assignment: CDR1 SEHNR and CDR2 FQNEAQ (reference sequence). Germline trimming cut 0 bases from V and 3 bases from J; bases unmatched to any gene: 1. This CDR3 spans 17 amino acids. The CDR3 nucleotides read TGTGCCAGCAGCTTAGCTGGGACAGGGGGCTATAATTCACCCCTCCACTTT. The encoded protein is CASSLAGTGGYNSPLHF.

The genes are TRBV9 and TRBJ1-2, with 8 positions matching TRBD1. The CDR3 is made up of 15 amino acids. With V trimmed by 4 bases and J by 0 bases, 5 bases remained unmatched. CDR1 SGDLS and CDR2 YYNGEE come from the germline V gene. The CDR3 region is CASSKMTGANYGYTF. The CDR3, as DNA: TGTGCCAGCAGCAAAATGACAGGGGCTAACTATGGCTACACCTTC.

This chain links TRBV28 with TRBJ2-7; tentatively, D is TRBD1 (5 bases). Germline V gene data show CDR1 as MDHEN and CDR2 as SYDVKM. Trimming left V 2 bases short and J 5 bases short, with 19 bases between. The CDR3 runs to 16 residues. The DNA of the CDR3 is TGTGCCAGCAGTTTAGTCCGACAGATTGCGATACACGAGCAGTACTTC. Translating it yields CASSLVRQIAIHEQYF.

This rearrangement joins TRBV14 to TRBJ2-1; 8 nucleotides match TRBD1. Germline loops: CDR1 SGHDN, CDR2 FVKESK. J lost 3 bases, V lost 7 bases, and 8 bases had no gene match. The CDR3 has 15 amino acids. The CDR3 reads CASTQGALLYNEQFF. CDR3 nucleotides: TGTGCCAGCACCCAGGGGGCCCTACTCTACAATGAGCAGTTCTTC.

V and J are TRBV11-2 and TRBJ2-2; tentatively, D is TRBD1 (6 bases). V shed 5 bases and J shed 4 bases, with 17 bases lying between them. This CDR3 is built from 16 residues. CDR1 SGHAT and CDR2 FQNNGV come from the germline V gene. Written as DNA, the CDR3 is TGTGCCAGCAGCCCTAGAGGGACAACCGGCACCGGGGAGCTGTTTTTT. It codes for CASSPRGTTGTGELFF.

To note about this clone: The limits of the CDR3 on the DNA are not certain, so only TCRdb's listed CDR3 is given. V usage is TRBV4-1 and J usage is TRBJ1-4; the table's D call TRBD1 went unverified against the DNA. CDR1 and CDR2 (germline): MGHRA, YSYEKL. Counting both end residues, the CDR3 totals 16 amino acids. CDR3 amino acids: CASTSGTGSAPGKLFF.

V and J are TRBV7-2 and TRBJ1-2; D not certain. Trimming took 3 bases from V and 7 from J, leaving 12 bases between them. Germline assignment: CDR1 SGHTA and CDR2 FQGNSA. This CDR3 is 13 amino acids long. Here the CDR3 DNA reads TGTGCCAGCAGCTTCACGAGGACTCCTGGCTACACCTTC. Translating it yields CASSFTRTPGYTF.

The DNA for the CDR3 is TGTGCCAGCAGCTCGGGATTGGCCCAGCATTTT. It encodes CASSSGLAQHF. This chain joins TRBV7-2 and TRBJ1-5; D is uncertain. The germline CDR1 and CDR2 sequences are SGHTA and FQGNSA. V gave up 4 bases and J gave up 11 bases, with 9 bases separating them. The CDR3 has 11 amino acids.

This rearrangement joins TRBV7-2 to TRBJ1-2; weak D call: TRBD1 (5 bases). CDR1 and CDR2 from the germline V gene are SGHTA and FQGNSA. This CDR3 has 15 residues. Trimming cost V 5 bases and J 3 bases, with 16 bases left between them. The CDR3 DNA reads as TGTGCCAGCAGCCGGACATCCCAGGGATACTATGGCTACACCTTC. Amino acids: CASSRTSQGYYGYTF.

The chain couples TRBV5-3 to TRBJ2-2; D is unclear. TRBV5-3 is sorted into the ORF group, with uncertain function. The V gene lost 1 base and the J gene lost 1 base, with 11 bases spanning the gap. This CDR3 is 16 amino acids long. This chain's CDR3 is CARSLTRSENTGELFF. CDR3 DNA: TGTGCCAGAAGCTTGACACGAAGTGAGAACACCGGGGAGCTGTTTTTT.